Described below is a single T cell receptor beta chain sequence and its context. Its antigen is still unknown. TCRdb keeps only in-frame clones here, not all; method: immunoSEQ multiplex PCR. Here the sample table reports fewer than 50,000 clones. Prevalent HPV16 infections were excluded; only incident single HPV16 infections included. The source of the sample is a study of T cells in women clearing cervical HPV infection. Study-wide context: Cases: HPV16-related CIN3 or worse on histology, a couple of invasive cancers.

Study results and limitations: CIN3+ cases had significantly higher TCR repertoire richness than controls, but evenness did not differ.

This receptor was identified in a woman aged 18 to 75 with a cervical HPV16 infection that either progressed to CIN3+ or cleared (not recorded which). The sample was blood buffy coat.

CDR3 DNA (partial): TGTGCCAGCAGCCGCTCCCAGACACAAAACATT. Its translation is CASSRSQTQNI. The whole CDR3 sequence is CASSRSQTQNIQYF. This chain uses TRBV7-2 with TRBJ2-4, with no clear D. Read sequence stops 3 residues before the CDR3 end, and the germline J gene provides the missing end. Germline V CDR1 and CDR2: SGHTA, FQGNSA. The CDR3 contains 14 residues. Trimming took off 5 bases at V and 5 bases at J, with 13 bases between the two ends.